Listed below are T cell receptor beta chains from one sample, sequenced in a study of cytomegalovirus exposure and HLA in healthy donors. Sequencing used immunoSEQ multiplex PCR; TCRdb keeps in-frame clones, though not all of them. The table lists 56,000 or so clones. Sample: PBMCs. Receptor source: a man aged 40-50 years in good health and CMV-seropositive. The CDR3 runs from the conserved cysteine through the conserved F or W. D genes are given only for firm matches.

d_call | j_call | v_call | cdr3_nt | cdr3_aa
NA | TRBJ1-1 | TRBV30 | TGTGCCTGGAGTGGGGGGGGGCACACTGAAGCTTTCTTT | CAWSGGGHTEAFF
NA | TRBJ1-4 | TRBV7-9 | TGTGCCAGCAGTTCAGTCTCGGGAACTCCGGCTGAAAAACTGTTTTTT | CASSSVSGTPAEKLFF
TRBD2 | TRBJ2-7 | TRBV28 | TGTGCCAGCAGCACACATGGGGGGGGTTCCCCCTACGAGCAGTACTTC | CASSTHGGGSPYEQYF
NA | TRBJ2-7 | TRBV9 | TGTGCCAGCAGCGTAGCTGGGGGCCCCTACGAGCAGTACTTC | CASSVAGGPYEQYF
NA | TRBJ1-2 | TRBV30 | TGTGCCTGGACCAGGGGCAGAGTCTATGGCTACACCTTC | CAWTRGRVYGYTF
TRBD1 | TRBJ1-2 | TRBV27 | TGTGCCAGCAGTGACAGGGGAACCTATGGCTACACCTTC | CASSDRGTYGYTF
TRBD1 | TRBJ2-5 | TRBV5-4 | TGTGCCAGCAGCCCGACAGGGGGCGCCCCGGGAGAGACCCAGTACTTC | CASSPTGGAPGETQYF
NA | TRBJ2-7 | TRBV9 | TGTGCCAGCAGCGCAGCCGAGGGCGAGCAGTACTTC | CASSAAEGEQYF
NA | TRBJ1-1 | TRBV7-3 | TGTGCCAGCAGCTTGGGGGGGCACACTGAAGCTTTCTTT | CASSLGGHTEAFF
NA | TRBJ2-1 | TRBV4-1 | TGCGCCAGCAGCCCGGGGACTCAGCAGTTCTTC | CASSPGTQQFF
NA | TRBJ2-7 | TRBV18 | TGTGCCAGCTCACCGGGGGGGCCCTACGAGCAGTACTTC | CASSPGGPYEQYF
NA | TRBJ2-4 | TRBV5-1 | TGCGCCAGCAGCTGGGGAGGCGCATACATTCAGTACTTC | CASSWGGAYIQYF
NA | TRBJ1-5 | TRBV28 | TGTGCCAGCAGTACGGGCAATCAGCCCCAGCATTTT | CASSTGNQPQHF
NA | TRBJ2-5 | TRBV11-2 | TGTGCCAGCAGCCCTCAGGAGGGTAGGACCCAGTACTTC | CASSPQEGRTQYF
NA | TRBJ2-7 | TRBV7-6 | TGTGCCAGCAGTACCAACGGTTACGAGCAGTACTTC | CASSTNGYEQYF
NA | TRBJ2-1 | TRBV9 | TGTGCCAGCAGCGTAGACGGTACCTACAATGAGCAGTTCTTC | CASSVDGTYNEQFF
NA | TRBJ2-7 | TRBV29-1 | TGCAGCGTTGAAATGGAGGCAGACTACGAGCAGTACTTC | CSVEMEADYEQYF
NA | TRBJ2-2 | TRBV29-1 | TGCAGCGTTGCGACTCATTCCCTATTTAACACCGGGGAGCTGTTTTTT | CSVATHSLFNTGELFF
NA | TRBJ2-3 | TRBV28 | TGTGCCAGCGGAGGGGACCGAGTGGTTGCAGATACGCAGTATTTT | CASGGDRVVADTQYF
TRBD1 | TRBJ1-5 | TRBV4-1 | TGCGCCAGCAGCCAAGATGGGGGGGGACAGGTGGGATGGCAGCCCCAGCACTTT | CASSQDGGGQVGWQPQHF
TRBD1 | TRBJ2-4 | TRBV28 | TGTGCCAGCAGTCCTAACAGGGGGGCGGCCAAAAACATTCAGTACTTC | CASSPNRGAAKNIQYF
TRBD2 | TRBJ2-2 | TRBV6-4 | TGTGCCAGCAGTGAAACTAGCGGGGGAGCGTACACCGGGGAGCTGTTTTTT | CASSETSGGAYTGELFF
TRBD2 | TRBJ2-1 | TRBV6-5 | TGTGCCACCAGACTAGCGGGAGGGGAGTTCTTC | CATRLAGGEFF
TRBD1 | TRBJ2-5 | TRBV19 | TGTGCCAGTAGTAAGGGACAGGGGGAGACCCAGTACTTC | CASSKGQGETQYF
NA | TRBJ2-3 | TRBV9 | TGTGCCAGCAGCGTGCAGCGCATTGATACGCAGTATTTT | CASSVQRIDTQYF
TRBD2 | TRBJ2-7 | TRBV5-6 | TGTGCCAGCAGCTTCGGACTAGCGGGGGGTGTCTACGAGCAGTACTTC | CASSFGLAGGVYEQYF
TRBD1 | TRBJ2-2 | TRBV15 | TGTGCCACCAGCAGGGACAGGGGTACCGGGGAGCTGTTTTTT | CATSRDRGTGELFF
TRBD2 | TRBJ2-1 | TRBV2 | TGTGCCAGCAGGGGATCTAGCGGGAGAGCAGATGAGCAGTTCTTC | CASRGSSGRADEQFF
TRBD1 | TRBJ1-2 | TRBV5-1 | TGCGCCAGCAGCTTGGCCGCGCAGGGACAGGGAGGTGGTGGCTACACCTTC | CASSLAAQGQGGGGYTF
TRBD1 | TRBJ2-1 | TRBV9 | TGTGCCAGCAGCGTAGATGAGACAGGGGATGAGCAGTTCTTC | CASSVDETGDEQFF
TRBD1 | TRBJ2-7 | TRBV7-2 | TGTGCCAGCAGCTCCGGGACAGGGGTCAGAGAGCAGTACTTC | CASSSGTGVREQYF
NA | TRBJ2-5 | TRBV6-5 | TGTGCCACCTCGGCGGGGAGGGAGACCCAGTACTTC | CATSAGRETQYF
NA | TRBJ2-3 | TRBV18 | TGTGCCAGCTCCTCCGGGACACAACTCACAGATACGCAGTATTTT | CASSSGTQLTDTQYF
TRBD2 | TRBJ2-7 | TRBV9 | TGTGCCAGCAGCGTAGCTAGCGGGGGCTACGAGCAGTACTTC | CASSVASGGYEQYF
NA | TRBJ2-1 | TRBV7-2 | TGTGCCAGCATGGGACTTGGCGGCGATGAGCAGTTCTTC | CASMGLGGDEQFF
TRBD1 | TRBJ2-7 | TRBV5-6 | TGTGCCAGCAGTTCGGACAGGGGTTACGAGCAGTACTTC | CASSSDRGYEQYF
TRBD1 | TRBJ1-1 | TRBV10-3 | TGTGCCATCAGTCAGGGGGCCGGTACGACTGAAGCTTTCTTT | CAISQGAGTTEAFF
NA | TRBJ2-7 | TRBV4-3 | TGCGCCAGCAGCCAAGGGGTGGGCCCATCCTACGAGCAGTACTTC | CASSQGVGPSYEQYF
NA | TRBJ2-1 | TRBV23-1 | TGCGCCAGCCCTTCACTAGTTTTTCCTACGACGTTTATCAATGAGCAGTTCTTC | CASPSLVFPTTFINEQFF
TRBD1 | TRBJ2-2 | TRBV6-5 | TGTGCCAGCAGTTACTCAGGGGGCGGGCTGTTTTTT | CASSYSGGGLFF
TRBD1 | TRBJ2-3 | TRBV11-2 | TGTGCCAGCAGCCACAGGACAGGGCCGGGGGCAGATACGCAGTATTTT | CASSHRTGPGADTQYF
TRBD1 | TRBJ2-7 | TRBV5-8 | TGTGCCAGCAGCCGCGGACAGGCCTACGAGCAGTACTTC | CASSRGQAYEQYF